This TCR beta chain appears in the sequencing data of a study of shared clonotypes between healthy human individuals (TCRdb year 2020). Broadly, across the study: The cohort included three men and a couple of women between 18 and 49 years of age. For each donor, CD4 naive and CD4 memory were each run on three plates, CD8 naive on two plates, and CD8 memory on one plate. To estimate repertoire size and how much clonotypes are shared between individuals, the study performed deep sequencing of blood TCR repertoires from a few healthy adults. Different laboratories and diverse techniques were used to prepare libraries and sequence TCR repertoires, to increase sequencing depth and limit assay-specific biases. Between about 0.85 and 8.9 billion PBMCs per donor were obtained by leukapheresis.

Results and caveats for the whole study, not just this receptor: Rarefaction of sorted-subset datasets indicated incomplete sequencing despite the large sequencing depth. The genetic and exposure-history diversity represented was limited by the small number of donors. Sharing across a few donors was observed for approximately 4.6% of naive CD4, over 3% of naive CD8, roughly 2.4% of memory CD4, and about 0.39% of memory CD8 clonotypes. Compared with non-shared clonotypes, clonotypes shared by all four sorted-subset donors had higher generation probabilities. Pairwise subsampling indicated that sequencing depth was expected to affect the degree of clonotype sharing among donors. Only blood was sampled, and tissue TCR repertoires likely differ from those in blood. Estimated clonotype richness was generally larger for naive than for memory subsets.

From the cysteine up to the phenylalanine, the CDR3 has a length of 15 residues. The DNA shown is the 45-base CDR3, in frame from base 1. After removal of 6 bases from V and 6 bases from J, the junction retains 10 bases not matched to a gene. The CDR1 and CDR2 encoded by the germline V gene (reference sequence) are LNHDA and SQIVND. Donors were healthy HIV-negative adults with no recently reported acute infections or vaccinations. Every donor was a Caucasian adult residing in Nashville, Tennessee, USA. CD4+ T cells were enriched by magnetic negative selection; naive cells were then positively selected on CD45RA, and the negative fraction formed the memory subset. Blood was collected by leukapheresis, and PBMCs were isolated by Ficoll-Histopaque density gradient centrifugation and then cryopreserved in liquid nitrogen vapor phase. Analytical flow cytometry was used to check the purity and quantity of every magnetically sorted T cell population. Genomic DNA was isolated from each sorted fraction and quantified by UV absorbance on a Nanodrop 2000c.

On this clone: The specificity of this receptor is unknown. Base qualities are missing; no much larger clone stands one base away.

TCR CDR3 regions were amplified from genomic DNA by multiplex PCR using the deep immunoSEQ assay. Extracted genomic DNA from each cell subset was spread evenly across all wells of several immunoSEQ 96-well plates, with each plate serving as a replicate. Each replicate PCR for sorted subsets received about 210 ng genomic DNA, equal to roughly 29,000 T cell genomes. The purified libraries were quantified using a Qubit 3.0 fluorometer, sized with a Bioanalyzer 2100, and then quantified again using the KAPA Library Quantification kit. Every immunoSEQ 96-well plate was sequenced on a separate single-read 150-cycle Illumina NextSeq 550 flow cell. Regarding the original processing steps: Because only junctional sequences without quality scores were contained in the immunoSEQ output, filtering matching that applied to full-length reads could not be performed. Sequences were annotated with PyIR, a Python wrapper for IgBLAST v1.9, using IMGT germline references to assign V/J genes and CDR3. Reads were filtered out if the reads had weak V/J assignments (E-value above 1e-6), no CDR3, stop codons, out-of-frame junctions, or ambiguous translated residues. V3J clonotypes were defined as sequences sharing the same inferred V gene, J gene, and CDR3 amino acid sequence. Percentage overlap between repertoires was computed as shared unique clonotypes divided by the size of the smaller repertoire. RTK rarefaction, the Chao1 estimator, and Recon v2.1 estimates of unobserved clonotypes were used to assess repertoire richness. OLGA was used to compute generation probabilities for all TCRbeta clonotypes that the gDNA method yielded from a few donors. The table was pulled from immuneACCESS by TCRdb, which kept in-frame rearrangements only. Such tables lose some clones; where checked, under half of the loss comes from unresolved V genes, and the rest has no known cause. Clone size and the V and J calls come from that table; the DNA yielded D and trimming. This sample gives hundreds of thousands of clones in total; approximately 79% of them show up just once. 10% to 13% of the sample goes to the ten largest clones.

The receptor comes from a man aged 30 to 45 in good health. Sample: memory CD4+ T cells sorted from blood. The cell subset or site label, as the study defines it: CD45RA-negative fraction. The chain uses TRBV19 and TRBJ2-2, and 7 junction bases match TRBD1. The DNA sequence reads TGTGCCAGTAGCCAGGGACAGAACTTCCCCGGGGAGCTGTTTTTT. This yields the protein CASSQGQNFPGELFF.